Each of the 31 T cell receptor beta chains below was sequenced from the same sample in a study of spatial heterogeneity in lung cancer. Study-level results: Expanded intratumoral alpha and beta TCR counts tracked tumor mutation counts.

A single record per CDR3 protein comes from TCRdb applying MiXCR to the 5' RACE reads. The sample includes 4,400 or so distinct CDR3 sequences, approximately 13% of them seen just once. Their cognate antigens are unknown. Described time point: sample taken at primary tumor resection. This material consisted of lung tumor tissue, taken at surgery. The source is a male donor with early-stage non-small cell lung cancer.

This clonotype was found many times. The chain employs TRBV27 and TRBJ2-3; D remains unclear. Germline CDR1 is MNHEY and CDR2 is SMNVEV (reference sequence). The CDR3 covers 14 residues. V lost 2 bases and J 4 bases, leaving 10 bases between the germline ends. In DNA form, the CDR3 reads TGTGCCAGCAGTTTAGGAAACGCCGCAGATACGCAGTATTTT. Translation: CASSLGNAADTQYF.

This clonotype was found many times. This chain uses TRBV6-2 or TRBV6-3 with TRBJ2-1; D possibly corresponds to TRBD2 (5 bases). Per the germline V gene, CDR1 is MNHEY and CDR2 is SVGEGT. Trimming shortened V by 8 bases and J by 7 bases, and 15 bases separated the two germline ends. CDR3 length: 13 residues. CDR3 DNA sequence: TGTGCCAGCCGCGCACCGTCGGGGAATGAGCAGTTCTTC. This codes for CASRAPSGNEQFF.

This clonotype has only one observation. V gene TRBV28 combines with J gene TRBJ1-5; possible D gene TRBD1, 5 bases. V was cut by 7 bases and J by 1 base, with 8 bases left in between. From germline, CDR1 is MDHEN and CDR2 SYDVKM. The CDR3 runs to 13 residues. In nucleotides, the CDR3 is TGTGCCAGCACAGACAGCAGCAATCAGCCCCAGCATTTT. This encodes CASTDSSNQPQHF.

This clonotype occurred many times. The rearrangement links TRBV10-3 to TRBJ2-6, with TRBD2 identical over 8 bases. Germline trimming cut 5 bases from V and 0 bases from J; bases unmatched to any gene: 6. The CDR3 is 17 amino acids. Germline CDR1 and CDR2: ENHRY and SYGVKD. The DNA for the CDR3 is TGTGCCATCAGTAATAGCGGGGTTATCTCTGGGGCCAACGTCCTGACTTTC. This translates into CAISNSGVISGANVLTF.

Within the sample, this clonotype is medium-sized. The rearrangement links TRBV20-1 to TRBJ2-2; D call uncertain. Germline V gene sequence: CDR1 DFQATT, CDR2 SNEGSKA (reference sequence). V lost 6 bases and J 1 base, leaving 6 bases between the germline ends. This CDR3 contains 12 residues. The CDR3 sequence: CSAYGNTGELFF. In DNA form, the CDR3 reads TGCAGTGCGTATGGGAACACCGGGGAGCTGTTTTTT.

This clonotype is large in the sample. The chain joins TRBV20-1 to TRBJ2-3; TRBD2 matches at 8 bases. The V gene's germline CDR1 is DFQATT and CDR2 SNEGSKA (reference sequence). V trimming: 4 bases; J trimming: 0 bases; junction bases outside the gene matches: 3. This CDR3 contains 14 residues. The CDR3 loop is CSAILAASTDTQYF. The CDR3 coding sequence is TGCAGTGCTATACTAGCGGCTAGCACAGATACGCAGTATTTT.

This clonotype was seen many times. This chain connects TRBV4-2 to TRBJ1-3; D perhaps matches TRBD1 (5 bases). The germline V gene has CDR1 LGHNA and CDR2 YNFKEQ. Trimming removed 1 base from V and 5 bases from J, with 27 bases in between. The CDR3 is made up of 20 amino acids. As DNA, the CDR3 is TGTGCCAGCAGCCAAGTGAGTTTGGTGGGACGGGACGCGAAGAGAAACACCATATATTTT. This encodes CASSQVSLVGRDAKRNTIYF.

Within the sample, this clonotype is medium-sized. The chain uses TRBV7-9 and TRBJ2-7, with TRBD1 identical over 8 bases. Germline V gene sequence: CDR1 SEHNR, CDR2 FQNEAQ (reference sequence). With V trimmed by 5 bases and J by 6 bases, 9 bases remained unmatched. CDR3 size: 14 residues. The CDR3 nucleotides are TGTGCCAGCAGCCCCGGACAGGGAGTACCCGAGCAGTACTTC. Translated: CASSPGQGVPEQYF.

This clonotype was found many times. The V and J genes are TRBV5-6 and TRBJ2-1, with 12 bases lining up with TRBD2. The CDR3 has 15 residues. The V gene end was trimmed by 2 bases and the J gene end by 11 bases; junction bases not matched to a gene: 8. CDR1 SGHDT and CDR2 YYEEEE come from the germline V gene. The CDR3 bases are TGTGCCAGCAGCTTATCCGCGACTAGCGGGAGACAGCAGTTCTTC. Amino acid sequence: CASSLSATSGRQQFF.

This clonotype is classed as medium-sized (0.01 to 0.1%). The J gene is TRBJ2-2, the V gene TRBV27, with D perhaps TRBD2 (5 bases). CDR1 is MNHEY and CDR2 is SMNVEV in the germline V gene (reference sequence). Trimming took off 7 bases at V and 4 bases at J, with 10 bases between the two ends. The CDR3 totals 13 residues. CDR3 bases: TGTGCCAGCATGCTCGGGGTCACCGGGGAGCTGTTTTTT. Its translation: CASMLGVTGELFF.

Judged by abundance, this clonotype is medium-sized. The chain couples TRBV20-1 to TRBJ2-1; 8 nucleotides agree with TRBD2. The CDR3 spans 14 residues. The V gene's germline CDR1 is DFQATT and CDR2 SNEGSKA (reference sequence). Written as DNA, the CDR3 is TGCAGGGCCGCAACCGGGACTAGTCTTTATGAGCAGTTCTTC. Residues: CRAATGTSLYEQFF.

CDR3 in amino acids: CASSLTLAGGSGANVLTF. CDR3 in DNA: TGTGCCAGCAGCTTAACGCTAGCGGGTGGCTCTGGGGCCAACGTCCTGACTTTC. The chain combines TRBV11-2 with TRBJ2-6; the match to TRBD2 covers 8 bases. Germline values: CDR1 SGHAT, CDR2 FQNNGV. V lost 2 bases and J lost 0; bases outside the gene matches: 6. There are 18 residues in the CDR3.

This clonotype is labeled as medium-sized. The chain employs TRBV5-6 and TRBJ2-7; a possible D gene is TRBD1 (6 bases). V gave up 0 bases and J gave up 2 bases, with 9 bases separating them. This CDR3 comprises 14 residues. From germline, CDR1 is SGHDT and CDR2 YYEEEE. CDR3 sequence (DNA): TGTGCCAGCAGCTTGGGAGACAGGACCTACGAGCAGTACTTC. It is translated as CASSLGDRTYEQYF.

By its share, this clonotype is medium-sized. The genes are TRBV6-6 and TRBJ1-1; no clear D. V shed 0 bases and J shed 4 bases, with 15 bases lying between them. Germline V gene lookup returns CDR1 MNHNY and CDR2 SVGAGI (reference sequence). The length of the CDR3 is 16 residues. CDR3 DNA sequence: TGTGCCAGCAGTTACTCGAGCGCCAGTAGCGGCACTGAAGCTTTCTTT. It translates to CASSYSSASSGTEAFF.

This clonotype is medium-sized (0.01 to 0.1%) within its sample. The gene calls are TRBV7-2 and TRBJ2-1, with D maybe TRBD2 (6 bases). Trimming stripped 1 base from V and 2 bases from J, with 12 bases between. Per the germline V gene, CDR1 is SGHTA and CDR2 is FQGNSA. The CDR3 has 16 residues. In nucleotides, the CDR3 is TGTGCCAGCAGCTTAGGGGGGGAGTGGCCCTACAATGAGCAGTTCTTC. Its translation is CASSLGGEWPYNEQFF.

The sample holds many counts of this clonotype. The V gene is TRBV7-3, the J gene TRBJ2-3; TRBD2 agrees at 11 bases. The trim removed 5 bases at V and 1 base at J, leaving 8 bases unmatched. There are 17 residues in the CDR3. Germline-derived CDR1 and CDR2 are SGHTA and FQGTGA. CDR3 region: CASSELSGRDGTDTQYF. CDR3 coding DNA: TGTGCCAGCAGCGAACTTAGCGGGAGGGACGGCACAGATACGCAGTATTTT.

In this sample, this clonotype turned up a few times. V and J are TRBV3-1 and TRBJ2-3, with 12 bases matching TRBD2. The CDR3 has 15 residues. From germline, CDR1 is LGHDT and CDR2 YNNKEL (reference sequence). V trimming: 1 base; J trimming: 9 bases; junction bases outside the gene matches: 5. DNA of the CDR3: TGTGCCAGCAGCCAAGCACTAGCGGGAGGATGGACGCAGTATTTT. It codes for CASSQALAGGWTQYF.

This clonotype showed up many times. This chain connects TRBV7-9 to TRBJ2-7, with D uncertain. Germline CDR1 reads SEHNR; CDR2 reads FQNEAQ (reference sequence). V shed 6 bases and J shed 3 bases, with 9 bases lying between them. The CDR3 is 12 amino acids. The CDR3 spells CASSPGSYEQYF. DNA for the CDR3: TGTGCCAGCAGTCCAGGCAGCTACGAGCAGTACTTC. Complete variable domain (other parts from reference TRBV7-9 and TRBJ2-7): DTGVSQNPRHKITKRGQNVTFRCDPISEHNRLYWYRQTLGQGPEFLTYFQNEAQLEKSRLLSDRFSAERPKGSFSTLEIQRTEQGDSAMYLCASSPGSYEQYFGPGTRLTVT.

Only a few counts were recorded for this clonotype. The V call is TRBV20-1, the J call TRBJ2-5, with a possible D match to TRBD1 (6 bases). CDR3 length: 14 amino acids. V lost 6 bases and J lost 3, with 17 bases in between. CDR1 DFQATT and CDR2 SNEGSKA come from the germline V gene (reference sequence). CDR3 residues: CSAVKGHPKETQYF. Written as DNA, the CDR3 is TGCAGTGCGGTAAAGGGACACCCCAAAGAGACCCAGTACTTC.

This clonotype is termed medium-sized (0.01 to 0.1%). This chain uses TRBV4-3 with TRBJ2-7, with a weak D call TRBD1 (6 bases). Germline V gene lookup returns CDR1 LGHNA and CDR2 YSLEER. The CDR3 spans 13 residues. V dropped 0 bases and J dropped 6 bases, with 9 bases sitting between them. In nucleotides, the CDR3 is TGCGCCAGCAGCCAAGAGTTAGGGGGCGAGCAGTACTTC. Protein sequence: CASSQELGGEQYF.

CDR3 residues: CASSQVGTGSNEQFF. In nucleotides, the CDR3 is TGCGCCAGCAGCCAAGTTGGGACAGGTAGCAATGAGCAGTTCTTC. The rearrangement links TRBV4-1 to TRBJ2-1; 8 nucleotides align to TRBD1. V lost 1 base to trimming and J lost 6 bases; unmatched junction nucleotides: 5. Looked up from germline, CDR1 is MGHRA and CDR2 is YSYEKL. This CDR3 spans 15 amino acids.

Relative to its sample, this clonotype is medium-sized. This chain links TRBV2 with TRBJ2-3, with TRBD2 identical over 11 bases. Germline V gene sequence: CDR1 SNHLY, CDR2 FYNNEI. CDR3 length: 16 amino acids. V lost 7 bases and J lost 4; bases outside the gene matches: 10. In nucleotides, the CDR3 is TGTGCCAGCACCGAGGGGCTAGCGGGAGGAGCAGATACGCAGTATTTT. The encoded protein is CASTEGLAGGADTQYF.

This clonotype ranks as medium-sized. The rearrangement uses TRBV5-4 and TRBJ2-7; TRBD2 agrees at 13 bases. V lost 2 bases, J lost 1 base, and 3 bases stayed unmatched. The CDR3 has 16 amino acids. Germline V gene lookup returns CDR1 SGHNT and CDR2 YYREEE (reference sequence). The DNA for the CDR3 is TGTGCCAGCAGCTTAGGACTAGCGGGAGAGTCCTACGAGCAGTACTTC. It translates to CASSLGLAGESYEQYF.

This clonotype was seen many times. CDR3 residues: CASSIGQTQETQYF. CDR3 in DNA: TGTGCCAGTAGTATAGGACAGACCCAAGAGACCCAGTACTTC. The V and J genes are TRBV19 and TRBJ2-5; tentative D call: TRBD1 (5 bases). Germline V gene sequence: CDR1 LNHDA, CDR2 SQIVND (reference sequence). Trimming removed 1 base at V and 1 base at J, with 7 bases between. The CDR3 covers 14 residues.

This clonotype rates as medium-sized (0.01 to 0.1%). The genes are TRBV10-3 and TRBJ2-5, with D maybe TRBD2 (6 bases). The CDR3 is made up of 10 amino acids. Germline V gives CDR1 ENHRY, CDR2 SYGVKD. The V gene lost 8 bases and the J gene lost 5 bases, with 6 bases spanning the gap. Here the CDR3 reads CAIGGETQYF. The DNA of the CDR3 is TGTGCCATCGGAGGGGAGACCCAGTACTTC.

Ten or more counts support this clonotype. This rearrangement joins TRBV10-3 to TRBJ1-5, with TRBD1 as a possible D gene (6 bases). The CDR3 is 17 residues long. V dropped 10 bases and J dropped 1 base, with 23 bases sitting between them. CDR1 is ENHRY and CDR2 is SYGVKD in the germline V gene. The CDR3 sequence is CATGTRWSYGSNQPQHF. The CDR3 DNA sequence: TGTGCCACAGGGACACGGTGGTCCTATGGGAGCAATCAGCCCCAGCATTTT.

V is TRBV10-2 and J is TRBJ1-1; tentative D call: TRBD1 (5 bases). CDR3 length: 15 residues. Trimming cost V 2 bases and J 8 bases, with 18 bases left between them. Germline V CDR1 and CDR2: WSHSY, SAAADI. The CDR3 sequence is CASSEPRGGVTEAFF. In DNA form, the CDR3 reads TGCGCCAGCAGTGAGCCCCGAGGAGGGGTCACAGAAGCTTTCTTT.

The CDR3 coding sequence is TGCGCCAGCAGCTCCTCACTAGATACGCAGTATTTT. Its protein product is CASSSSLDTQYF. This chain uses TRBV5-1 with TRBJ2-3; D is ambiguous. From germline, CDR1 is SGHRS and CDR2 YFSETQ. The CDR3 is 12 amino acids. The germline V and J ends were trimmed by 3 bases and 5 bases, with 7 bases remaining between them.

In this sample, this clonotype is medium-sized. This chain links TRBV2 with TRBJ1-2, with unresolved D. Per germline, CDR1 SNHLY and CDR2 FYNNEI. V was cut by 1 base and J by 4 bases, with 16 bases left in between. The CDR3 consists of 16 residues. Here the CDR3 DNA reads TGTGCCAGCAGTGAAGAGAGTCGGGTTTTTCTCTATGGCTACACCTTC. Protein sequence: CASSEESRVFLYGYTF. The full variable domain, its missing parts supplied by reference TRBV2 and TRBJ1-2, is EPEVTQTPSHQVTQMGQEVILRCVPISNHLYFYWYRQILGQKVEFLVSFYNNEISEKSEIFDDQFSVERPDGSNFTLKIRSTKLEDSAMYFCASSEESRVFLYGYTFGSGTRLTVV.

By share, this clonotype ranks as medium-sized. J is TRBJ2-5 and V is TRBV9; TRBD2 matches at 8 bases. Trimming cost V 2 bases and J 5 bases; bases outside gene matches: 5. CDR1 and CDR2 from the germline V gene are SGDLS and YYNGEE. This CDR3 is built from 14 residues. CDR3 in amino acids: CASSVGAGDETQYF. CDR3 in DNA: TGTGCCAGCAGCGTTGGAGCGGGAGACGAGACCCAGTACTTC. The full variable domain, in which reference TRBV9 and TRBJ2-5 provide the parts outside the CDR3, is DSGVTQTPKHLITATGQRVTLRCSPRSGDLSVYWYQQSLDQGLQFLIQYYNGEERAKGNILERFSAQQFPDLHSELNLSSLELGDSALYFCASSVGAGDETQYFGPGTRLLVL.

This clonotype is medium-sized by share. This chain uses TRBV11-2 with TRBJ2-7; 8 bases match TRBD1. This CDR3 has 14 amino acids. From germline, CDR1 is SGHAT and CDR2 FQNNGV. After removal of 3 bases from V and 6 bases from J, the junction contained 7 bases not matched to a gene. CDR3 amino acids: CASSLAGGDLEQYF. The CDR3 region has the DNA TGTGCCAGCAGCTTGGCAGGGGGCGACCTCGAGCAGTACTTC. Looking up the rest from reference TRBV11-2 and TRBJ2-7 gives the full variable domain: EAGVAQSPRYKIIEKRQSVAFWCNPISGHATLYWYQQILGQGPKLLIQFQNNGVVDDSQLPKDRFSAERLKGVDSTLKIQPAKLEDSAVYLCASSLAGGDLEQYFGPGTRLTVT.